The 27 T cell receptor beta chains given below trace back to one sample, sequenced in a study of blood T cells in healthy people across ages. Combining a sample-barcoded 5' primer with a J-beta primer mix, a second PCR ran for roughly 7 to 12 cycles. One entry per CDR3 protein, called by TCRdb with MiXCR from the 5' RACE reads. This sample has over 600,000 distinct CDR3 sequences, with over 20% found just once. The specimen was blood. The receptors stem from a man between 65 and 85 years old in good health.

This clonotype occurred once. V and J are TRBV27 and TRBJ1-1; 7 bases are shared with TRBD1. Germline CDR1 MNHEY, CDR2 SMNVEV (reference sequence). The CDR3 is made up of 13 amino acids. J lost 6 bases, V lost 5 bases, and 6 bases had no gene match. The CDR3 loop reads CASSPGQVAEAFF. The CDR3 region has the DNA TGTGCCAGCAGTCCCGGACAGGTCGCTGAAGCTTTCTTT.

This clonotype was recorded a few times. One junction end disagrees with the germline gene, perhaps due to a read error. This sequence joins TRBV20-1 and TRBJ1-1, with TRBD1 as a possible D gene (5 bases). Germline lookup yields CDR1 DFQATT and CDR2 SNEGSKA (reference sequence). CDR3 length: 15 amino acids. The CDR3 here is CSPSDGALMNTEAFF. CDR3 in DNA: TGCAGTCCTAGTGATGGGGCCCTTATGAACACTGAAGCTTTCTTT.

A note on this clonotype: At one end, the junction sequence differs from germline, possibly due to a read error. The V gene is TRBV6-6, the J gene TRBJ1-5; 9 bases match TRBD1. Per the germline V gene, CDR1 is MNHNY and CDR2 is SVGAGI (reference sequence). The CDR3 runs to 16 residues. In DNA form, the CDR3 reads TGTGCCAGCAGTACACGGGACAGGGCCGGGAATCCGCCCCAGCATTTT. It codes for CASSTRDRAGNPPQHF.

The genes are TRBV2 and TRBJ2-4, with 7 positions matching TRBD1. The ends lost 4 bases at V and 8 bases at J; junction bases unmatched: 5. The CDR3 contains 13 residues. Germline values: CDR1 SNHLY, CDR2 FYNNEI. Here the CDR3 reads CASSGAGGDIQYF. CDR3 nucleotide sequence: TGTGCCAGCAGTGGGGCAGGGGGAGACATTCAGTACTTC.

This clonotype showed up just a few times. The rearrangement uses TRBV6-1 and TRBJ1-6, with 9 positions matching TRBD1. Trimming removed 8 bases from V and 8 bases from J; junction bases left unmatched: 4. Germline values: CDR1 MNHNS, CDR2 SASEGT. This CDR3 region has 13 residues. The CDR3 sequence: CASFDRGDSPLHF. In DNA, the CDR3 is TGTGCCAGCTTCGACAGGGGGGATTCACCCCTCCACTTT.

This clonotype was detected a few times. The chain links TRBV6-1 to TRBJ2-1, with a possible D match to TRBD1 (5 bases). Germline CDR1 and CDR2: MNHNS and SASEGT. This CDR3 is 15 amino acids long. Trimming took 7 bases from V and 0 from J, leaving 13 bases between them. The CDR3 loop is CASTTRRVSYNEQFF. The CDR3 nucleotides read TGTGCCAGCACCACACGCAGGGTCTCCTACAATGAGCAGTTCTTC.

This chain links TRBV20-1 with TRBJ1-2; D is undetermined. Germline CDR1 reads DFQATT; CDR2 reads SNEGSKA (reference sequence). The CDR3 loop spans 11 amino acids. V was cut by 3 bases and J by 8 bases, with 10 bases left in between. The CDR3 loop reads CSASSGEGYTF. CDR3 nucleotides: TGCAGTGCTAGTTCCGGGGAAGGCTACACCTTC.

This chain uses TRBV20-1 with TRBJ2-7; D remains ambiguous. Germline V lookup: CDR1 DFQATT, CDR2 SNEGSKA (reference sequence). The CDR3 covers 13 residues. The V gene lost 0 bases and the J gene lost 3 bases, with 9 bases spanning the gap. Written as DNA, the CDR3 is TGCAGTGCTAGAGAGGCCGCTAACTACGAGCAGTACTTC. Protein: CSAREAANYEQYF.

The CDR3 nucleotides read TGTGCCAGCAGTTATCCGAGATCCTACAATGAGCAGTTCTTC. Translating it yields CASSYPRSYNEQFF. V usage is TRBV6-2 or TRBV6-3 and J usage is TRBJ2-1; D not certain. The CDR3 loop spans 14 amino acids. Trimming took 3 bases from V and 1 from J, leaving 7 bases between them. The germline CDR1 and CDR2 sequences are MNHEY and SVGEGT.

The chain combines TRBV4-2 with TRBJ2-7; no definite D call. The assigned J gene may be wrong: the sequence end matches TRBJ2-5 better. The CDR3 loop spans 13 amino acids. CDR1 and CDR2 from the germline V gene are LGHNA and YNFKEQ. The DNA of the CDR3 is TGTGCCAGCAGCCAAGATCAGCAAGAGACCCAGTACTTC. Translated, it gives CASSQDQQETQYF.

For this clonotype: The junction departs from the called germline gene at one end, perhaps through a read error. The rearrangement uses TRBV29-1 and TRBJ1-2; D unclear. CDR3 length: 10 residues. Germline CDR1 SQVTM, CDR2 ANQGSEA. CDR3 nucleotides: TGCAGACGAACTCACGGCCGTGGGGCCTTC. This codes for CRRTHGRGAF. The variable domain in full, completed from reference TRBV29-1 and TRBJ1-2, reads SAVISQKPSRDICQRGTSLTIQCQVDSQVTMMFWYRQQPGQSLTLIATANQGSEATYESGFVIDKFPISRPNLTFSTLTVSNMSPEDSSIYLCRRTHGRGAFGSGTRLTVV.

This chain connects TRBV9 to TRBJ2-2, with TRBD1 matching over 8 bases. J lost 2 bases, V lost 3 bases, and 3 bases had no gene match. The CDR3 is 15 amino acids. CDR1 is SGDLS, CDR2 YYNGEE, per germline. The CDR3 spells CASSAGGANTGELFF. In nucleotides, the CDR3 is TGTGCCAGCAGCGCAGGGGGCGCAAACACCGGGGAGCTGTTTTTT.

The chain links TRBV20-1 to TRBJ1-4; D is perhaps TRBD1 (6 bases). There are 14 residues in the CDR3. Germline-derived CDR1 and CDR2 are DFQATT and SNEGSKA (reference sequence). Trimming took off 5 bases at V and 3 bases at J, with 13 bases between the two ends. The CDR3 sequence: CSAGGQPSNEKLFF. DNA for the CDR3: TGCAGTGCTGGAGGACAGCCCTCTAATGAAAAACTGTTTTTT.

The chain links TRBV30 to TRBJ1-2, with a tentative D call TRBD1 (5 bases). Germline V gene sequence: CDR1 GTSNPN, CDR2 SVGIG (reference sequence). The CDR3 is 16 amino acids. The V and J ends lost 2 bases and 0 bases respectively, with 16 bases between them. The CDR3 DNA is TGTGCCTGGAGTACCCTCCGGGACTCCACTAACTATGGCTACACCTTC. Amino acid sequence: CAWSTLRDSTNYGYTF.

This clonotype was seen a handful of times. The rearrangement uses TRBV20-1 and TRBJ2-5, with 14 bases that match TRBD2. The CDR3 loop spans 16 amino acids. Trimming cost V 1 base and J 4 bases; bases outside gene matches: 5. Germline loops: CDR1 DFQATT, CDR2 SNEGSKA (reference sequence). The CDR3 nucleotides read TGCAGTGCTAGAGGACTAGCGGGAGGGTCTGGAGAGACCCAGTACTTC. Its translation: CSARGLAGGSGETQYF.

V usage is TRBV21-1 and J usage is TRBJ1-5; no DNA check was done on the table's D call, TRBD1. TRBV21-1 is classified as a pseudogene. This CDR3 is 13 amino acids long. The CDR3 sequence: CAILQGAHQPQHF. The CDR3 DNA reads TGTGCCATACTACAGGGGGCTCATCAGCCCCAGCATTTT.

The chain employs TRBV6-2 or TRBV6-3 and TRBJ2-7; tentative D call: TRBD1 (6 bases). The V end was cut by 9 bases, the J end by 6 bases, with 18 bases between. Germline CDR1 is MNHEY and CDR2 is SVGEGT. This CDR3 has 13 residues. The CDR3 loop is CASSGTTYCEQYF. As DNA, the CDR3 is TGTGCCAGTTCCGGGACAACATACTGCGAGCAGTACTTC.

The CDR3 loop reads CASSLHGGPYEQYF. The CDR3, as DNA: TGTGCCAGCAGCTTGCATGGGGGCCCCTACGAGCAGTACTTC. The rearrangement links TRBV5-6 to TRBJ2-5; D is possibly TRBD1 (6 bases). The J call may not be correct, given that the DNA end is closer to TRBJ2-7. The germline CDR1 and CDR2 sequences are SGHDT and YYEEEE. The CDR3 is 14 residues long.

This clonotype was seen only a few times. V usage is TRBV9 and J usage is TRBJ2-1; TRBD2 is a possible D gene (6 bases). Germline CDR1 is SGDLS and CDR2 is YYNGEE. V lost 1 base and J 2 bases, leaving 13 bases between the germline ends. The length of the CDR3 is 16 residues. The CDR3 is CASSVTGLFPYNEQFF. The CDR3 region has the DNA TGTGCCAGCAGCGTAACGGGACTGTTCCCCTACAATGAGCAGTTCTTC.

This clonotype was picked up a small number of times. The V call is TRBV5-1, the J call TRBJ2-3; 7 nucleotides match TRBD2. The V segment lost 3 bases and the J segment 2 bases; nucleotides outside the gene matches: 6. The germline gives CDR1 SGHRS, CDR2 YFSETQ. The CDR3 length is 15 residues. The CDR3 DNA follows: TGCGCCAGCAGCTCGAGGACTAGTTTCACAGATACGCAGTATTTT. It encodes CASSSRTSFTDTQYF.

The chain links TRBV6-6 to TRBJ1-1; D is unclear. CDR1 and CDR2 from the germline V gene are MNHNY and SVGAGI (reference sequence). V lost 6 bases, J lost 3 bases, and 20 bases lay in between. The CDR3 runs 16 residues. Here the CDR3 DNA reads TGTGCCAGCAGCCCGCATCGGGCCGAAGCTCACACTGAAGCTTTCTTT. Translated, it gives CASSPHRAEAHTEAFF.

Here the CDR3 DNA reads TGCAGCGCATTTGGACAGTTTCTGGCCACTGAAGCTTTCTTT. Translated: CSAFGQFLATEAFF. This chain uses TRBV29-1 with TRBJ1-1, with D perhaps matching TRBD1 (6 bases). From germline, CDR1 is SQVTM and CDR2 ANQGSEA. V was cut by 7 bases and J by 4 bases, with 19 bases left in between. The CDR3 loop spans 14 amino acids. The full variable domain, completed using reference TRBV29-1 and TRBJ1-1, is SAVISQKPSRDICQRGTSLTIQCQVDSQVTMMFWYRQQPGQSLTLIATANQGSEATYESGFVIDKFPISRPNLTFSTLTVSNMSPEDSSIYLCSAFGQFLATEAFFGQGTRLTVV.

This clonotype was found many times. The chain combines TRBV27 with TRBJ2-1; D gene unclear. V lost 8 bases to trimming and J lost 0 bases, with 14 bases between them. There are 15 residues in the CDR3. Germline CDR1 reads MNHEY; CDR2 reads SMNVEV (reference sequence). CDR3 residues: CASSHRASSYNEQFF. For the CDR3, the DNA is TGTGCCAGCTCACATCGCGCGAGCTCCTACAATGAGCAGTTCTTC.

This rearrangement joins TRBV20-1 to TRBJ2-3, with unresolved D. Looked up from germline, CDR1 is DFQATT and CDR2 is SNEGSKA (reference sequence). The CDR3 is 15 residues long. Trimming cost V 3 bases and J 1 base, with 14 bases left between them. CDR3 bases: TGCAGTGCTAGGGATACCGCTGCCCGCACAGATACGCAGTATTTT. Translated, it gives CSARDTAARTDTQYF.

V is TRBV6-1 and J is TRBJ2-5, with no clear D. The CDR3 extends over 12 amino acids. The V end was cut by 5 bases, the J end by 5 bases, with 9 bases between. Germline CDR1 is MNHNS and CDR2 is SASEGT. CDR3 in amino acids: CASSMKWETQYF. The CDR3 DNA is TGTGCCAGCAGTATGAAATGGGAGACCCAGTACTTC.

In regard to this clonotype: The junction shows a germline mismatch at one end, possibly a read error. The chain combines TRBV9 with TRBJ2-5, with D perhaps matching TRBD2 (5 bases). Germline lookup yields CDR1 SGDLS and CDR2 YYNGEE. The length of the CDR3 is 13 residues. Here the CDR3 reads CASSVQVVGEQYF. CDR3 coding DNA: TGCGCCAGCAGCGTTCAGGTGGTTGGGGAGCAGTACTTC.

This clonotype turned up a few times. The V call is TRBV30, the J call TRBJ2-7; 8 nucleotides match TRBD1. Germline CDR1 and CDR2: GTSNPN and SVGIG (reference sequence). The V segment lost 5 bases and the J segment 6 bases; nucleotides outside the gene matches: 9. The CDR3 length is 13 residues. This CDR3 reads CAWCRQGAGEQYF. The CDR3 coding sequence is TGTGCCTGGTGTCGTCAGGGGGCCGGCGAGCAGTACTTC.